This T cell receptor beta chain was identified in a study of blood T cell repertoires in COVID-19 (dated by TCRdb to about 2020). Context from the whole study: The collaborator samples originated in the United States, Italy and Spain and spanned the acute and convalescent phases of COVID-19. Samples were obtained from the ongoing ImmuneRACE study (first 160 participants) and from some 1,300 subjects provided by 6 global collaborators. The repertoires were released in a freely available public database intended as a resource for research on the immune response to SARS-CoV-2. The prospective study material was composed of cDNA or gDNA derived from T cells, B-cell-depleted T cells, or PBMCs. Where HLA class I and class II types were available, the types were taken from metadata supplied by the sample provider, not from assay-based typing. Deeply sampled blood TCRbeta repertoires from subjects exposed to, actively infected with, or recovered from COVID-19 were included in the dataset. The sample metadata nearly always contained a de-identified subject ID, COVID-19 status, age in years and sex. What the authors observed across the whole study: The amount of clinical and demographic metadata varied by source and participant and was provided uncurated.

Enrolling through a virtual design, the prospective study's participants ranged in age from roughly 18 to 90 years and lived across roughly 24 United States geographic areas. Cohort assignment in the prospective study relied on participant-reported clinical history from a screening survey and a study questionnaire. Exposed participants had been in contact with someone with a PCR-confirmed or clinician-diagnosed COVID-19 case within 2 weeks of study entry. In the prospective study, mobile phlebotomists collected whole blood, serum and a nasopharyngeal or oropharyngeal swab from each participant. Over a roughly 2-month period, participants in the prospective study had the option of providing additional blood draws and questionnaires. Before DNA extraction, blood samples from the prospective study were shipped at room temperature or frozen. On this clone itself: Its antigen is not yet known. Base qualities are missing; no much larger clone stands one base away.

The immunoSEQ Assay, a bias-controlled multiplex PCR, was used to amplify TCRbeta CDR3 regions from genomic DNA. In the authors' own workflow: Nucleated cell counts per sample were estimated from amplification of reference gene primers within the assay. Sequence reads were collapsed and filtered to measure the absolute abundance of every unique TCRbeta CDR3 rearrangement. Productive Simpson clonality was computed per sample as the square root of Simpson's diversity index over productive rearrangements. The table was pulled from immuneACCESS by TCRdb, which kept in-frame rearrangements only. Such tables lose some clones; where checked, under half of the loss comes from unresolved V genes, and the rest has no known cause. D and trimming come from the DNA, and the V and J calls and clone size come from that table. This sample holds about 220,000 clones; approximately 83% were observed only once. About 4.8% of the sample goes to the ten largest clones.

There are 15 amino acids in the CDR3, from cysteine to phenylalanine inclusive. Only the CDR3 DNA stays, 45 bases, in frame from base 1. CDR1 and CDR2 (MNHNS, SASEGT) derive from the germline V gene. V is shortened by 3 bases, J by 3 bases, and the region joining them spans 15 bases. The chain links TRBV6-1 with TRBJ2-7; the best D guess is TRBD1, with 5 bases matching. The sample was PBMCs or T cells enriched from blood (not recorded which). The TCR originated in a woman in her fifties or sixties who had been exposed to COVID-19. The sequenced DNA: TGTGCCAGCAGTGACAGACAGCTTCGTCGCTACGAGCAGTACTTC. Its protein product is CASSDRQLRRYEQYF.